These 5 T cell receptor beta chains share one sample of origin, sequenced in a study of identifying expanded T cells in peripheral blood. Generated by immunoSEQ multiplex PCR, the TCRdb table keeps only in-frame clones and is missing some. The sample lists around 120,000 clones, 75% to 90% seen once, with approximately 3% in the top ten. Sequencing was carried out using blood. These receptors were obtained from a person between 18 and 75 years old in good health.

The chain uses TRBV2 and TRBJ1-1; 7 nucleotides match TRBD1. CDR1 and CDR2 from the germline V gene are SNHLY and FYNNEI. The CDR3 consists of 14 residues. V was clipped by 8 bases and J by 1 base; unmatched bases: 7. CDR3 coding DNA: TGTGCCAGCCGAGTACAGGGGCAGAACACTGAAGCTTTCTTT. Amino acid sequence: CASRVQGQNTEAFF.

DNA of the CDR3: TGTGCCAGCAGCTCCGAGGCTCCGAAGAACCCCCTGGCTTTCTTT. This sequence encodes CASSSEAPKNPLAFF. The genes are TRBV7-3 and TRBJ1-1; D is ambiguous. CDR1 SGHTA and CDR2 FQGTGA come from the germline V gene. V was pared by 4 bases and J by 11 bases, with 23 bases between. The CDR3 totals 15 residues.

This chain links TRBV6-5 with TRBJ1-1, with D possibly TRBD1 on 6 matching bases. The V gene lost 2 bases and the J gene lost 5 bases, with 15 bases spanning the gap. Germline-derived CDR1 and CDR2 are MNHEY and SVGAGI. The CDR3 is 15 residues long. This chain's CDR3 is CASSYRSRGGTEAFF. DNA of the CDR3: TGTGCCAGCAGTTACCGGTCAAGAGGGGGGACTGAAGCTTTCTTT.

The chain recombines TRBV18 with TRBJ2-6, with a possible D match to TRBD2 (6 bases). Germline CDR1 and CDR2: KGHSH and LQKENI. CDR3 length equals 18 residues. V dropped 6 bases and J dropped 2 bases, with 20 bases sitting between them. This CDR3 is CASSALSAGGTGANVLTF. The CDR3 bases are TGTGCCAGCTCCGCACTTTCCGCCGGCGGGACTGGGGCCAACGTCCTGACTTTC.

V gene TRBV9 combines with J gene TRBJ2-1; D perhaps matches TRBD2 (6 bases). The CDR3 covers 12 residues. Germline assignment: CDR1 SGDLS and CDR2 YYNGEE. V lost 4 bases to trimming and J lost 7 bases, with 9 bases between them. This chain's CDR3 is CASSSTRNEQFF. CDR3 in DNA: TGTGCCAGCAGCTCGACTAGAAATGAGCAGTTCTTC. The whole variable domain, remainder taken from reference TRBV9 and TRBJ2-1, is DSGVTQTPKHLITATGQRVTLRCSPRSGDLSVYWYQQSLDQGLQFLIQYYNGEERAKGNILERFSAQQFPDLHSELNLSSLELGDSALYFCASSSTRNEQFFGPGTRLTVL.